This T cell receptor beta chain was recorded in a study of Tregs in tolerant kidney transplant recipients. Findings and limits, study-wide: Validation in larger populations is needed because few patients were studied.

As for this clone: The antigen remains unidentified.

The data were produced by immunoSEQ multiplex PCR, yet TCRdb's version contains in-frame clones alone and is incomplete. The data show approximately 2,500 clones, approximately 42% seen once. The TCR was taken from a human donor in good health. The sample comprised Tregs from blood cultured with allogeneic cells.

The CDR3 is CASSLGLAGGLQDTQYF. In DNA, the CDR3 is TGCGCCAGCAGCTTGGGACTAGCGGGGGGGCTACAAGATACGCAGTATTTT. The chain couples TRBV5-1 to TRBJ2-3; 14 bases align to TRBD2. V shed 0 bases, J shed 5 bases, and the junction held 5 bases outside the gene matches. This CDR3 contains 17 residues. The germline gives CDR1 SGHRS, CDR2 YFSETQ. Complete variable domain (other parts from reference TRBV5-1 and TRBJ2-3): KAGVTQTPRYLIKTRGQQVTLSCSPISGHRSVSWYQQTPGQGLQFLFEYFSETQRNKGNFPGRFSGRQFSNSRSEMNVSTLELGDSALYLCASSLGLAGGLQDTQYFGPGTRLTVL.